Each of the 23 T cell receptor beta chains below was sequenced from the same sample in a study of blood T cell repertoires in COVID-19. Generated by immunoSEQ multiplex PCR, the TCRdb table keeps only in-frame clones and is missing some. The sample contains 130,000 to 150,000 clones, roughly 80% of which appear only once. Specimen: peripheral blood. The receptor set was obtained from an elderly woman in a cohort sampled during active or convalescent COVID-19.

The CDR3 DNA sequence: TGTGCCAGCAGGAGGGGGGGGGTCACTGAAGCTTTCTTT. Its translation is CASRRGGVTEAFF. The chain couples TRBV27 to TRBJ1-1; D might be TRBD1 (6 bases). CDR3 size: 13 residues. The germline gives CDR1 MNHEY, CDR2 SMNVEV (reference sequence). The V and J ends lost 6 bases and 4 bases respectively, with 12 bases between them.

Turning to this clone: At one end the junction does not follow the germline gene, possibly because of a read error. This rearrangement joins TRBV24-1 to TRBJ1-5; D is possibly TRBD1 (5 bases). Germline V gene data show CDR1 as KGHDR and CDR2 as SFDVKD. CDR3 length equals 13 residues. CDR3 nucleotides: TGCCCCCCGGGGGATTTAAGCAATCAGCCCCAGCATTTT. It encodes CPPGDLSNQPQHF.

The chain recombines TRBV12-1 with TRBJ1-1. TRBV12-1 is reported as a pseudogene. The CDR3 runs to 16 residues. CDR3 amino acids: CASSLVPGGEGTEAFF. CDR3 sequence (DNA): TGTGCCAGCAGCCTAGTCCCGGGGGGGGAGGGCACTGAAGCTTTCTTT.

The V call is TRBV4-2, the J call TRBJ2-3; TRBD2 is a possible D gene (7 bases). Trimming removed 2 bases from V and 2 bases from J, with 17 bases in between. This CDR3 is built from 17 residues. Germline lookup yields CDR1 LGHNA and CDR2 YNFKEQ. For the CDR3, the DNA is TGTGCCAGCAGCCAACGGTGGGGGGGGGCGAACACAGATACGCAGTATTTT. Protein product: CASSQRWGGANTDTQYF.

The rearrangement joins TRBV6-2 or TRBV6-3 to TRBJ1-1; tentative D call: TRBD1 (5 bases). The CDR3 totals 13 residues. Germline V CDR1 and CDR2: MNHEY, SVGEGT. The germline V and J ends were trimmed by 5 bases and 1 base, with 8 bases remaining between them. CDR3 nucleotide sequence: TGTGCCAGCAGTATTCAGGGGAACACTGAAGCTTTCTTT. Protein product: CASSIQGNTEAFF.

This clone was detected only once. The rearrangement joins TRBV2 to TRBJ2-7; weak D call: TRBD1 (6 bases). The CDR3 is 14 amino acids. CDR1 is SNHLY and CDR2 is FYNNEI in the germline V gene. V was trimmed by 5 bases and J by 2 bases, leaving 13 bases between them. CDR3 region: CASSPRTETYEQYV. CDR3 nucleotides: TGTGCCAGCAGTCCTCGGACAGAGACCTACGAGCAGTACGTC.

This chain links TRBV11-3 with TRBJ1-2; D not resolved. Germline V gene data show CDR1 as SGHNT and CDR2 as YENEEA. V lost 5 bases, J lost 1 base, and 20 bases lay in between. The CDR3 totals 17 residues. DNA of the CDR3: TGTGCCAGCAGCCGGGAAAGAGAGGGCCGATTTAACTATGGCTACACCTTC. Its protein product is CASSREREGRFNYGYTF.

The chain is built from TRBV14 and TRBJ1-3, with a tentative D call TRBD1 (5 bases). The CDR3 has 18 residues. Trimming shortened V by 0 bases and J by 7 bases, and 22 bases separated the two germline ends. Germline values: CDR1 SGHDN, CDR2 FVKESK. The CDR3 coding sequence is TGTGCCAGCAGCCAAGATGACCGACAGCCGTTTTTCCGGAACACCATATATTTT. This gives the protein CASSQDDRQPFFRNTIYF.

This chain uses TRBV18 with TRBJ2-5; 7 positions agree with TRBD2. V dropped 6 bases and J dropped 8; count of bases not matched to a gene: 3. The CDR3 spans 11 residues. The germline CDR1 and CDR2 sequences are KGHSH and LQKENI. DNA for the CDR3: TGTGCCAGCTCCTCGGGACTAACCCAGTACTTC. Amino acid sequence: CASSSGLTQYF.

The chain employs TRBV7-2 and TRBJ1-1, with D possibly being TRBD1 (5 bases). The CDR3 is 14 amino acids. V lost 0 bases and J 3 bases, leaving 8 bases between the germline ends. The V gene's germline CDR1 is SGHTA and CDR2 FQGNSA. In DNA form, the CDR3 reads TGTGCCAGCAGCTTAGCCGTAGGGGACACTGAAGCTTTCTTT. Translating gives CASSLAVGDTEAFF.

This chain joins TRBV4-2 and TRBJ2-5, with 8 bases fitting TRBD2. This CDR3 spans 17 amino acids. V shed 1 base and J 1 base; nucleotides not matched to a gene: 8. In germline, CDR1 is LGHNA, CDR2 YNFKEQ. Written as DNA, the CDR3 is TGTGCCAGCAGCCAAGTTTGGGCGGGGGGCCTCCAAGAGACCCAGTACTTC. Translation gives CASSQVWAGGLQETQYF.

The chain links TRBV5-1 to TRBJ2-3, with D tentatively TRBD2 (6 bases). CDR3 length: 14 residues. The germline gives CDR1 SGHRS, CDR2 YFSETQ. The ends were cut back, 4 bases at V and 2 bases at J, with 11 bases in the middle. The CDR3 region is CASSPGVVTDTQYF. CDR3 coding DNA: TGCGCCAGCAGCCCGGGGGTAGTCACAGATACGCAGTATTTT.

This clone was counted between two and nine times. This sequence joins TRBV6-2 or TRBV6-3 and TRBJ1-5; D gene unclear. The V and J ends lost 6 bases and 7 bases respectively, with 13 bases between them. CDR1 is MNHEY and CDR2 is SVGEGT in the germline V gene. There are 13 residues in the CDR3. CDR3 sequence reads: CASSLQTRQPQHF. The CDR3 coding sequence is TGTGCCAGCAGCCTACAAACGAGGCAGCCCCAGCATTTT.

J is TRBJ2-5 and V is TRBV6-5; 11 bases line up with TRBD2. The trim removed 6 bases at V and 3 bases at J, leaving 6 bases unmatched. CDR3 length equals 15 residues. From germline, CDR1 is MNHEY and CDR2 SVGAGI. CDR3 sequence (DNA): TGTGCCAGCAGCCTAGCGGGGGGCGGAAAAGAGACCCAGTACTTC. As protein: CASSLAGGGKETQYF.

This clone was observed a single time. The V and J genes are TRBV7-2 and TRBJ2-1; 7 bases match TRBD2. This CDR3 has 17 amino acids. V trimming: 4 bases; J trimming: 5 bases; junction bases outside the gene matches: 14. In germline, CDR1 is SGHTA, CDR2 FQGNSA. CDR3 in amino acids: CASSSLAASYYDNEQFF. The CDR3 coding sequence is TGTGCCAGCAGCTCCCTAGCGGCCTCCTACTATGACAATGAGCAGTTCTTC. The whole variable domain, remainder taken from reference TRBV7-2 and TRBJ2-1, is GAGVSQSPSNKVTEKGKDVELRCDPISGHTALYWYRQSLGQGLEFLIYFQGNSAPDKSGLPSDRFSAERTGGSVSTLTIQRTQQEDSAVYLCASSSLAASYYDNEQFFGPGTRLTVL.

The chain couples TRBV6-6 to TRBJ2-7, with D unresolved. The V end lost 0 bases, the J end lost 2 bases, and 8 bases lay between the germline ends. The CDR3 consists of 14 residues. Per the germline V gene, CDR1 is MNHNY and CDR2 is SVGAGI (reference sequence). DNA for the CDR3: TGTGCCAGCAGTTACTCTACCAGAACCTACGAGCAGTACGTC. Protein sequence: CASSYSTRTYEQYV.

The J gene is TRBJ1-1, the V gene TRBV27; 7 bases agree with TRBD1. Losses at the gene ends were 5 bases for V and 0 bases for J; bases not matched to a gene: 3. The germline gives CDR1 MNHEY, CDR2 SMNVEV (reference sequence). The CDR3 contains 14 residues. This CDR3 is CASSGDRLNTEAFF. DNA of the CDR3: TGTGCCAGCAGTGGGGACAGACTGAACACTGAAGCTTTCTTT.

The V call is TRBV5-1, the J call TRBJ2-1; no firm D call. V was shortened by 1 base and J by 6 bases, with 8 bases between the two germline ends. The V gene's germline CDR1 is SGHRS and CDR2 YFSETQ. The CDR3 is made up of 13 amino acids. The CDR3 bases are TGCGCCAGCAGCTTGCTTGCACTCAATGAGCAGTTCTTC. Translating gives CASSLLALNEQFF.

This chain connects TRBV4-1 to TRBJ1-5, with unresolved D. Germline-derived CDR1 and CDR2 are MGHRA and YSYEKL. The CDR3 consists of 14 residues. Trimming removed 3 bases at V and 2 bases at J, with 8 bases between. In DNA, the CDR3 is TGCGCCAGCAGCCAGGGTGAGGGCAATCAGCCCCAGCATTTT. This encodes CASSQGEGNQPQHF.

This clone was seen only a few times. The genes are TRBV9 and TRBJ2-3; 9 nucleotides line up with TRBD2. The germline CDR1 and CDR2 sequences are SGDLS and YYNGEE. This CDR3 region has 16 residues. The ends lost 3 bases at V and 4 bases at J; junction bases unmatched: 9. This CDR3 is CASSEGVAGVADTQYF. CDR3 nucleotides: TGTGCCAGCAGCGAGGGGGTAGCGGGGGTCGCAGATACGCAGTATTTT.

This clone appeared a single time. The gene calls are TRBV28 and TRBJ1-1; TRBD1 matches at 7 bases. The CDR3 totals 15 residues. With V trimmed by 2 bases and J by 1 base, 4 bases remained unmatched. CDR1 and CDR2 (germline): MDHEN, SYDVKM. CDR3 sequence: CASSLLGTANTEAFF. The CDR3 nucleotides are TGTGCCAGCAGTTTACTCGGGACAGCGAACACTGAAGCTTTCTTT.

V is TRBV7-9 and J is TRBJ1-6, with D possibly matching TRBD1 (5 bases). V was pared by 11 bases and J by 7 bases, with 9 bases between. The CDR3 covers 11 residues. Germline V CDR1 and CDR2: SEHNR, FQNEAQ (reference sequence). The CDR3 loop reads CAGGENSPLHF. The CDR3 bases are TGTGCCGGAGGGGAGAATTCACCCCTCCACTTT.

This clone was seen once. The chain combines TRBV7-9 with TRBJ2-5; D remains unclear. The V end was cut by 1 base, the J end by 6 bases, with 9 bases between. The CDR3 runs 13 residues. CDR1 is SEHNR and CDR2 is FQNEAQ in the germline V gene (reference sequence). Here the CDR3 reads CASSLGAQQTQYF. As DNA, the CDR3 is TGTGCCAGCAGCTTAGGGGCCCAGCAGACCCAGTACTTC.